The 27 T cell receptor beta chains below were found in one sample sequenced in a study of T cells in localized non-small cell lung cancer. This table comes from immunoSEQ multiplex PCR, and its TCRdb copy is limited to in-frame clones, with some not included. Altogether around 1,300 clones are present, roughly 25% being singletons, with the ten largest covering about 10%. Sequences were derived from normal lung tissue next to the tumor, sampled before any cancer treatment. These receptors all come from a male donor older than 55 with stage I lung adenocarcinoma.

This clone was observed a handful of times. V usage is TRBV28 and J usage is TRBJ1-2; weak D call: TRBD1 (6 bases). The CDR3 sequence is 14 residues long. The ends were cut back, 7 bases at V and 4 bases at J, with 16 bases in the middle. Germline V gene lookup returns CDR1 MDHEN and CDR2 SYDVKM. CDR3 DNA: TGTGCCAGCAAACGACAGGCGTCGGTCTATGGCTACACCTTC. Translated, it gives CASKRQASVYGYTF.

The chain joins TRBV30 to TRBJ2-1; D not resolved. V was cut by 1 base and J by 6 bases, with 13 bases left in between. Germline values: CDR1 GTSNPN, CDR2 SVGIG (reference sequence). The CDR3 runs to 14 residues. The CDR3 DNA reads as TGTGCCTGGAGTGCGGGTTCGCACCGCAATGAGCAGTTCTTC. Amino acids: CAWSAGSHRNEQFF.

The chain links TRBV19 to TRBJ2-2, with 8 bases that match TRBD2. The CDR3 is 14 amino acids. The J segment lost 10 bases and the V segment lost 4 bases, leaving 8 bases of the junction unmatched. Germline V gene lookup returns CDR1 LNHDA and CDR2 SQIVND (reference sequence). CDR3 coding DNA: TGTGCCAGTAGTAACAAAGGACTAGCTGAGGAGCTGTTTTTT. Translation gives CASSNKGLAEELFF.

This clone came up a few times. The chain carries TRBV11-3 and TRBJ1-2, with a possible D match to TRBD1 (5 bases). CDR1 and CDR2 (germline): SGHNT, YENEEA. Trimming removed 3 bases at V and 0 bases at J, with 11 bases between. CDR3 length equals 15 residues. The DNA of the CDR3 is TGTGCCAGCAGCTTGGGAGGGACCTCTAACTATGGCTACACCTTC. It encodes CASSLGGTSNYGYTF.

This chain joins TRBV19 and TRBJ1-5; possible D gene TRBD1, 5 bases. Germline V lookup: CDR1 LNHDA, CDR2 SQIVND (reference sequence). The CDR3 runs 15 residues. The V end lost 4 bases, the J end lost 2 bases, and 12 bases lay between the germline ends. CDR3 residues: CASSSGQGGNQPQHF. The CDR3 region has the DNA TGTGCCAGTAGTAGCGGGCAGGGCGGCAATCAGCCCCAGCATTTT.

The CDR3: CASSPPEQSLTGELFF. For the CDR3, the DNA is TGTGCCAGCTCGCCCCCAGAGCAGTCATTGACCGGGGAGCTGTTTTTT. The V call is TRBV11-3, the J call TRBJ2-2; D call uncertain. Germline CDR1 and CDR2: SGHNT and YENEEA. Trimming cost V 8 bases and J 5 bases, with 21 bases left between them. The CDR3 contains 16 residues.

The V gene is TRBV6-8, the J gene TRBJ1-1; TRBD1 aligns across 9 bases. With V trimmed by 8 bases and J by 5 bases, 6 bases remained unmatched. The CDR3 runs 13 residues. Looked up from germline, CDR1 is MNHGY and CDR2 is SAAAGT. The CDR3 protein is CASQDRGKTEAFF. The CDR3 coding sequence is TGTGCCAGCCAGGACAGGGGTAAAACTGAAGCTTTCTTT.

This clone was counted only a few times. This sequence joins TRBV28 and TRBJ1-6, with D perhaps TRBD1 (6 bases). V lost 9 bases and J 10 bases, leaving 13 bases between the germline ends. Germline V gene lookup returns CDR1 MDHEN and CDR2 SYDVKM. This CDR3 spans 12 amino acids. CDR3 nucleotide sequence: TGTGCCAGTACAGGGCAGCGATCACCCCTCCACTTT. Translation: CASTGQRSPLHF. Full variable domain (missing parts from reference TRBV28 and TRBJ1-6): DVKVTQSSRYLVKRTGEKVFLECVQDMDHENMFWYRQDPGLGLRLIYFSYDVKMKEKGDIPEGYSVSREKKERFSLILESASTNQTSMYLCASTGQRSPLHFGNGTRLTVT.

The rearrangement uses TRBV5-1 and TRBJ2-7, with D possibly being TRBD2 (6 bases). The CDR3 runs to 15 residues. Trimming removed 0 bases from V and 0 bases from J, with 10 bases in between. Per the germline V gene, CDR1 is SGHRS and CDR2 is YFSETQ. This CDR3 reads CASSLVDGSSYEQYF. The CDR3 DNA sequence: TGCGCCAGCAGCTTGGTCGACGGGAGCTCCTACGAGCAGTACTTC.

This clone was counted a few times. The chain uses TRBV9 and TRBJ2-7, with D hard to call. The length of the CDR3 is 14 residues. Germline CDR1 reads SGDLS; CDR2 reads YYNGEE. Trimming took off 4 bases at V and 7 bases at J, with 18 bases between the two ends. CDR3 DNA: TGTGCCAGCAGCCCTACTCACACCCGATTGGAGCAGTACTTC. It encodes CASSPTHTRLEQYF.

The gene calls are TRBV19 and TRBJ1-2; TRBD1 is a possible D gene (6 bases). Looked up from germline, CDR1 is LNHDA and CDR2 is SQIVND (reference sequence). The CDR3 has 14 amino acids. Trimming pared 6 bases from V and 3 bases from J, leaving 14 bases between. The CDR3 spells CASSPQGSHYGYTF. The CDR3 bases are TGTGCCAGTAGCCCACAGGGCTCACACTATGGCTACACCTTC. The full variable domain, its missing parts supplied by reference TRBV19 and TRBJ1-2, is DGGITQSPKYLFRKEGQNVTLSCEQNLNHDAMYWYRQDPGQGLRLIYYSQIVNDFQKGDIAEGYSVSREKKESFPLTVTSAQKNPTAFYLCASSPQGSHYGYTFGSGTRLTVV.

This chain joins TRBV30 and TRBJ2-5, with 12 positions matching TRBD2. Germline V gene lookup returns CDR1 GTSNPN and CDR2 SVGIG (reference sequence). CDR3 length: 18 residues. The V and J ends lost 2 bases and 5 bases, in that order; junction bases with no gene match: 15. The CDR3 DNA reads TGTGCCTGGAGTACCGCCACTAGCGGGAGGTTGGGGCGGGAGACCCAGTACTTC. This gives the protein CAWSTATSGRLGRETQYF. Supplemented by reference TRBV30 and TRBJ2-5, the full variable domain reads SQTIHQWPATLVQPVGSPLSLECTVEGTSNPNLYWYRQAAGRGLQLLFYSVGIGQISSEVPQNLSASRPQDRQFILSSKKLLLSDSGFYLCAWSTATSGRLGRETQYFGPGTRLLVL.

The chain carries TRBV18 and TRBJ1-2, with D perhaps matching TRBD1 (5 bases). V gave up 3 bases and J gave up 5 bases, with 13 bases separating them. The germline CDR1 and CDR2 sequences are KGHSH and LQKENI. The CDR3 sequence is 14 residues long. DNA of the CDR3: TGTGCCAGCTCACCCGGCAGGGATGGATATGGCTACACCTTC. Protein: CASSPGRDGYGYTF.

The chain carries TRBV10-3 and TRBJ2-1, with 7 bases aligning to TRBD2. The J segment lost 7 bases and the V segment lost 0 bases, leaving 12 bases of the junction unmatched. The germline V gene has CDR1 ENHRY and CDR2 SYGVKD. The CDR3 runs 17 residues. The CDR3, as DNA: TGTGCCATCAGTGAGTCCCTAACGGCGGGAGTGGGAAATGAGCAGTTCTTC. Translating it yields CAISESLTAGVGNEQFF.

Sample share makes this clone large. The V and J genes are TRBV6-8 and TRBJ1-2, with D possibly TRBD1 on 5 matching bases. V lost 10 bases and J 0 bases, leaving 12 bases between the germline ends. This CDR3 is built from 13 residues. CDR1 and CDR2 (germline): MNHGY, SAAAGT. The CDR3 region has the DNA TGTGCCATCAGCCGACAGACTAACTATGGCTACACCTTC. It encodes CAISRQTNYGYTF.

The V call is TRBV14, the J call TRBJ1-3; D uncertain. Per the germline V gene, CDR1 is SGHDN and CDR2 is FVKESK. The CDR3 has 15 amino acids. Trimming took off 1 base at V and 0 bases at J, with 7 bases between the two ends. The CDR3 DNA follows: TGTGCCAGCAGCCAAGGCAGATACTCTGGAAACACCATATATTTT. Amino acids: CASSQGRYSGNTIYF.

The table lists this clone with a few counts. The chain employs TRBV19 and TRBJ2-5; 11 bases match TRBD2. The J segment lost 2 bases and the V segment lost 5 bases, leaving 4 bases of the junction unmatched. The CDR3 sequence is 15 residues long. Germline V gene lookup returns CDR1 LNHDA and CDR2 SQIVND (reference sequence). DNA for the CDR3: TGTGCCAGTAGTCTCGGGACTAGCGGACAAGAGACCCAGTACTTC. It translates to CASSLGTSGQETQYF.

This clone was seen more than once but under ten times. V gene TRBV27 combines with J gene TRBJ2-2, with TRBD2 identical over 8 bases. CDR1 is MNHEY and CDR2 is SMNVEV in the germline V gene (reference sequence). The J segment lost 1 base and the V segment lost 7 bases, leaving 11 bases of the junction unmatched. This CDR3 spans 17 amino acids. CDR3 loop: CASTLTGTSMNTGELFF. CDR3 sequence (DNA): TGTGCCAGCACTCTAACCGGGACTAGTATGAACACCGGGGAGCTGTTTTTT.

CDR3: CASSVMTGEVDYEQYF. CDR3 bases: TGTGCCAGTAGTGTAATGACAGGGGAGGTTGACTACGAGCAGTACTTC. V usage is TRBV19 and J usage is TRBJ2-7; TRBD1 aligns across 8 bases. The ends lost 5 bases at V and 3 bases at J; junction bases unmatched: 12. CDR1 is LNHDA, CDR2 SQIVND, per germline (reference sequence). The CDR3 runs to 16 residues.

This clone is large in the sample. The chain uses TRBV6-1 and TRBJ2-7, with D possibly being TRBD1 (6 bases). V lost 0 bases to trimming and J lost 0 bases, with 6 bases between them. CDR3 length equals 14 residues. Per germline, CDR1 MNHNS and CDR2 SASEGT. Written as DNA, the CDR3 is TGTGCCAGCAGTGAAGCGGACAGCTCCTACGAGCAGTACTTC. It translates to CASSEADSSYEQYF.

Judged by abundance, this clone is large. The chain is built from TRBV9 and TRBJ1-4, with a weak D call TRBD1 (5 bases). The CDR3 contains 14 residues. V was shortened by 4 bases and J by 8 bases, with 15 bases between the two germline ends. Germline V gene lookup returns CDR1 SGDLS and CDR2 YYNGEE. Written as DNA, the CDR3 is TGTGCCAGCAGCCCCGAGGGGCAGCTCGAAAAACTGTTTTTT. It codes for CASSPEGQLEKLFF.

The genes are TRBV6-8 and TRBJ1-4, with TRBD1 matching over 8 bases. The CDR3 runs 16 residues. Germline CDR1 is MNHGY and CDR2 is SAAAGT. Trimming cost V 5 bases and J 4 bases; bases outside gene matches: 9. CDR3 residues: CASSNRGGALNEKLFF. The CDR3 DNA follows: TGTGCCAGCAGTAACAGGGGGGGGGCTCTTAATGAAAAACTGTTTTTT.

This clone is deemed large. The genes are TRBV11-3 and TRBJ2-1; 8 bases match TRBD2. Germline trimming cut 5 bases from V and 2 bases from J; bases unmatched to any gene: 8. CDR3 length: 16 amino acids. CDR1 is SGHNT, CDR2 YENEEA, per germline. CDR3 nucleotide sequence: TGTGCCAGCAGCCCGGGCGGGGGGACACCCTACAATGAGCAGTTCTTC. It encodes CASSPGGGTPYNEQFF.

This clone has only a few counts. This chain uses TRBV29-1 with TRBJ1-1; D not certain. CDR1 and CDR2 from the germline V gene are SQVTM and ANQGSEA. The CDR3 runs to 15 residues. V gave up 4 bases and J gave up 4 bases, with 19 bases separating them. In DNA form, the CDR3 reads TGCAGCGTTGGGTCGAGGGAGGGCTGGTTCACTGAAGCTTTCTTT. This encodes CSVGSREGWFTEAFF.

This chain connects TRBV6-8 to TRBJ1-3; TRBD1 might be the D (5 bases). CDR3 length: 13 residues. Looked up from germline, CDR1 is MNHGY and CDR2 is SAAAGT. V was cut by 8 bases and J by 4 bases, with 12 bases left in between. CDR3 sequence: CASGGSEGNTIYF. CDR3 coding DNA: TGTGCCAGCGGGGGTTCCGAGGGAAACACCATATATTTT.

This sequence joins TRBV6-8 and TRBJ2-7; 7 bases are shared with TRBD1. This CDR3 contains 16 residues. The junction had 8 bases not matched to a gene; V was cut back by 2 bases and J by 1 base. From germline, CDR1 is MNHGY and CDR2 SAAAGT. The CDR3 loop reads CASSYARTGDSYEQYF. Written as DNA, the CDR3 is TGTGCCAGCAGTTACGCAAGGACAGGTGATTCCTACGAGCAGTACTTC.

This chain connects TRBV30 to TRBJ2-1; a possible D gene is TRBD2 (6 bases). The germline gives CDR1 GTSNPN, CDR2 SVGIG (reference sequence). This CDR3 is built from 15 residues. The V and J ends lost 3 bases and 4 bases respectively, with 16 bases between them. The CDR3 region has the DNA TGTGCCTGGAGCCCCGGAGGGGTGTATTACAATGAGCAGTTCTTC. Protein: CAWSPGGVYYNEQFF.